The sequence of this T cell receptor beta chain was determined in a study of CD8 T cells in ankylosing spondylitis. Study-wide findings and caveats: Reportedly, disease-linked clones are significantly enriched in ankylosing spondylitis patients' matched synovial fluid. CD8+ cells made up the disease-linked clones, which were relatively rare in peripheral blood. Past research had described some motif variants in reactive arthritis synovial fluid and blood. Ankylosing spondylitis blood appeared to carry a characteristic TCR beta motif of roughly eight highly homologous variants.

In its sample, this clonotype was seen a few times. Its matching antigen is unknown. The CDR3 is 13 residues long. Germline V gene sequence: CDR1 SGHRS, CDR2 YFSETQ. Trimming cost V 4 bases and J 6 bases, with 12 bases left between them. Preparation of TCR beta libraries was done by quantitative 5'-RACE with molecular barcodes. MiXCR, run by TCRdb on the 5' RACE reads, gives a single entry per CDR3 protein. This table holds hundreds of thousands of distinct CDR3 sequences, roughly 26% found once. This sequence was found in a male donor with ankylosing spondylitis. Sample: blood, either unsorted or a sorted T cell fraction (not recorded which). The rearrangement uses TRBV5-1 and TRBJ2-3; perhaps TRBD2 as D (6 bases). The CDR3 DNA reads as TGCGCCAGCAGCCAGCAAGGGAGGGATACGCAGTATTTT. It yields the protein CASSQQGRDTQYF.